This T cell receptor (beta chain) was observed in a study of T cell responses to AZD1222 COVID-19 vaccine. Background on the study: Doses given second, at about 4 or about 12 weeks, were pooled. Notes on the study in general: Females made up more of the donors, who were largely white British, and clonal diversity may have come out too low. Spike-specific TCR breadth and depth went up after people got two AZD1222 doses. Repertoire collection took place solely once the T cell response had peaked.

TCRdb's table, derived via immunoSEQ multiplex PCR, lists solely in-frame clones and lacks some. Among about 120,000 clones listed, roughly 92% were seen once. This clone was observed a few times. Its antigen is as yet unknown. The sequencing here drew on peripheral blood, taken on day 0 of AZD1222 vaccination. This TCR derives from an adult in good health.

The CDR3 nucleotides read TGTGCCAGCAGCTGGGGACAGGGGGGTTTTGCTAATGAAAAACTGTTTTTT. Protein product: CASSWGQGGFANEKLFF. The chain links TRBV11-2 to TRBJ1-4; 11 positions match TRBD1. Germline V gives CDR1 SGHAT, CDR2 FQNNGV. CDR3 size: 17 residues. Trimming took 4 bases from V and 3 from J; bases not matched to a gene: 7.